A single sample gave rise to the 21 T cell receptor beta chains below, sequenced in a study of CD8 T cells in Susac syndrome. Random-hexamer reverse transcription was applied to roughly 0.5 to 1 ug RNA. TCRdb called the immunoSEQ multiplex PCR reads again in MiXCR, with one record for every CDR3 protein. The sample lists around 99,000 distinct CDR3 sequences, less than 97% occurring once. Sequenced: CD4+ T cells from PBMCs. These receptors came from a human donor in good health.

This chain uses TRBV7-9 with TRBJ1-1; D unresolved. The V end was cut by 6 bases, the J end by 1 base, with 15 bases between. The CDR3 totals 15 residues. Per the germline V gene, CDR1 is SEHNR and CDR2 is FQNEAQ (reference sequence). This CDR3 reads CASRPRLSQNTEAFF. The CDR3 DNA reads as TGTGCCAGCAGACCCCGTCTTTCCCAGAACACTGAAGCTTTCTTT. The full variable domain, with the rest looked up from reference TRBV7-9 and TRBJ1-1, is DTGVSQNPRHKITKRGQNVTFRCDPISEHNRLYWYRQTLGQGPEFLTYFQNEAQLEKSRLLSDRFSAERPKGSFSTLEIQRTEQGDSAMYLCASRPRLSQNTEAFFGQGTRLTVV.

The genes are TRBV7-3 and TRBJ2-1; D gene unclear. Trimming took off 0 bases at V and 6 bases at J, with 6 bases between the two ends. The CDR3 spans 13 residues. Germline V gives CDR1 SGHTA, CDR2 FQGTGA. The CDR3 region is CASSLTSLNEQFF. As DNA, the CDR3 is TGTGCCAGCAGCTTAACGAGTCTCAATGAGCAGTTCTTC.

The CDR3 protein is CASSPGDRALEVGELFF. The DNA of the CDR3 is TGTGCCAGCAGCCCAGGCGACAGGGCTCTGGAGGTCGGGGAGCTGTTTTTT. The chain carries TRBV7-9 and TRBJ2-2, with TRBD1 identical over 7 bases. Per germline, CDR1 SEHNR and CDR2 FQNEAQ (reference sequence). This CDR3 contains 17 residues. V lost 5 bases and J lost 7; bases outside the gene matches: 16.

The gene calls are TRBV24-1 and TRBJ2-7; a weak D match, TRBD1 (6 bases). CDR1 KGHDR and CDR2 SFDVKD come from the germline V gene. Deletions cut 4 bases from V and 2 bases from J, with 14 bases between. The CDR3 is 15 amino acids. CDR3 DNA sequence: TGTGCCACCAGTGAAACAGGGAATTCGGCCTACGAGCAGTACTTC. This sequence encodes CATSETGNSAYEQYF.

The chain is built from TRBV28 and TRBJ1-1; D gene ambiguous. CDR1 MDHEN and CDR2 SYDVKM come from the germline V gene. CDR3 length: 13 residues. Trimming removed 2 bases at V and 1 base at J, with 5 bases between. For the CDR3, the DNA is TGTGCCAGCAGTTTAAAGTGGAACACTGAAGCTTTCTTT. It encodes CASSLKWNTEAFF.

The V gene is TRBV5-4, the J gene TRBJ1-3; tentative D call: TRBD1 (5 bases). Between the trimmed V and J ends, which lost 0 bases and 2 bases, there was a span of 9 bases. The CDR3 contains 15 residues. The germline V gene encodes CDR1 SGHNT and CDR2 YYREEE (reference sequence). CDR3 in amino acids: CASSLVGVPGNTIYF. The CDR3 region has the DNA TGTGCCAGCAGCTTGGTAGGGGTCCCTGGAAACACCATATATTTT.

The chain couples TRBV2 to TRBJ2-4, with no clear D. CDR1 is SNHLY, CDR2 FYNNEI, per germline. The V and J ends lost 9 bases and 1 base respectively, with 7 bases between them. The CDR3 has 12 amino acids. DNA for the CDR3: TGTGCCAGTACGGGCGCCAAAAACATTCAGTACTTC. This codes for CASTGAKNIQYF.

V usage is TRBV18 and J usage is TRBJ1-2, with 8 bases that match TRBD1. Germline CDR1 and CDR2: KGHSH and LQKENI. J was trimmed by 4 bases and V by 6 bases; bases with no gene match: 7. The CDR3 length is 14 residues. In DNA, the CDR3 is TGTGCCAGCTCTCCCCGGACAGGGCTCTATGGCTACACCTTC. It translates to CASSPRTGLYGYTF.

V is TRBV29-1 and J is TRBJ2-7, with D tentatively TRBD2 (6 bases). The ends were cut back, 0 bases at V and 5 bases at J, with 14 bases in the middle. CDR3 size: 14 residues. Per the germline V gene, CDR1 is SQVTM and CDR2 is ANQGSEA. CDR3 in DNA: TGCAGCGTTGAAGATCGGAGGGCGGGTGACGAGCAGTACTTC. Translating gives CSVEDRRAGDEQYF.

The chain uses TRBV7-9 and TRBJ2-7; 9 nucleotides agree with TRBD2. CDR1 is SEHNR and CDR2 is FQNEAQ in the germline V gene (reference sequence). The CDR3 covers 14 residues. The J segment lost 3 bases and the V segment lost 4 bases, leaving 4 bases of the junction unmatched. The DNA for the CDR3 is TGTGCCAGCAGCTACACTAGCGGGTACTACGAGCAGTACTTC. This codes for CASSYTSGYYEQYF.

The chain recombines TRBV18 with TRBJ1-1, with TRBD1 as a possible D gene (6 bases). Trimming removed 4 bases from V and 7 bases from J, with 19 bases in between. The length of the CDR3 is 15 residues. Per germline, CDR1 KGHSH and CDR2 LQKENI. The CDR3 bases are TGTGCCAGCTCACGGGGCGTACAGGGAGGTAATGAAGCTTTCTTT. This sequence encodes CASSRGVQGGNEAFF.

The rearrangement joins TRBV27 to TRBJ1-4; TRBD1 matches 7 bases. Germline assignment: CDR1 MNHEY and CDR2 SMNVEV (reference sequence). The V segment lost 8 bases and the J segment 5 bases; nucleotides outside the gene matches: 17. The CDR3 has 17 residues. The CDR3: CASDNYNEGGLNEKLFF. CDR3 nucleotide sequence: TGTGCCAGCGACAACTACAATGAAGGGGGCCTCAATGAAAAACTGTTTTTT.

The chain joins TRBV11-3 to TRBJ1-1; TRBD1 matches at 7 bases. The CDR3 is 14 amino acids. The germline V gene has CDR1 SGHNT and CDR2 YENEEA. With V trimmed by 5 bases and J by 8 bases, 11 bases remained unmatched. The CDR3 protein is CASSLRDRAREAFF. The CDR3 nucleotides read TGTGCCAGCAGCCTCCGAGACAGGGCAAGGGAAGCTTTCTTT.

The rearrangement links TRBV2 to TRBJ2-7, with no clear D. Looked up from germline, CDR1 is SNHLY and CDR2 is FYNNEI. This CDR3 region has 13 residues. V was pared by 3 bases and J by 6 bases, with 12 bases between. The CDR3 loop is CASSEGYLPEQYF. The CDR3 region has the DNA TGTGCCAGCAGTGAGGGGTATCTCCCCGAGCAGTACTTC. Combining the CDR3 with reference TRBV2 and TRBJ2-7 gives the whole variable domain EPEVTQTPSHQVTQMGQEVILRCVPISNHLYFYWYRQILGQKVEFLVSFYNNEISEKSEIFDDQFSVERPDGSNFTLKIRSTKLEDSAMYFCASSEGYLPEQYFGPGTRLTVT.

The chain combines TRBV6-2 or TRBV6-3 with TRBJ2-7; 7 positions agree with TRBD2. J lost 4 bases, V lost 2 bases, and 8 bases had no gene match. The CDR3 has 15 residues. Germline V gives CDR1 MNHEY, CDR2 SVGEGT. The CDR3 DNA reads TGTGCCAGCAGTTACGCCGGGACTAAATTATACGAGCAGTACTTC. This gives the protein CASSYAGTKLYEQYF.

The chain recombines TRBV7-9 with TRBJ2-4; 9 bases are a match to TRBD2. V lost 3 bases to trimming and J lost 2 bases; unmatched junction nucleotides: 8. The CDR3 has 17 residues. Germline CDR1 SEHNR, CDR2 FQNEAQ (reference sequence). The DNA for the CDR3 is TGTGCCAGCAGCTTCTCTAGCGGGGAGGTATCCAAAAACATTCAGTACTTC. This codes for CASSFSSGEVSKNIQYF.

The genes are TRBV7-9 and TRBJ2-7; D gene uncertain. This CDR3 region has 12 residues. The germline V and J ends were trimmed by 8 bases and 6 bases, with 14 bases remaining between them. Per the germline V gene, CDR1 is SEHNR and CDR2 is FQNEAQ (reference sequence). The DNA for the CDR3 is TGTGCCAGCGGTCCCAGGAGTGCCGAGCAGTACTTC. It encodes CASGPRSAEQYF.

The chain uses TRBV27 and TRBJ2-7; 8 positions agree with TRBD1. Germline values: CDR1 MNHEY, CDR2 SMNVEV (reference sequence). The junction had 13 bases not matched to a gene; V was cut back by 8 bases and J by 7 bases. The CDR3 loop spans 14 amino acids. DNA for the CDR3: TGTGCCAGCGGTGGGACAGGCCATAGGGGGGAGCAGTACTTC. Translated, it gives CASGGTGHRGEQYF.

This rearrangement joins TRBV20-1 to TRBJ2-5; 9 nucleotides match TRBD2. CDR3 size: 14 residues. The J segment lost 4 bases and the V segment lost 4 bases, leaving 7 bases of the junction unmatched. Germline V gene sequence: CDR1 DFQATT, CDR2 SNEGSKA (reference sequence). CDR3 loop: CSAKPGLAPETQYF. DNA of the CDR3: TGCAGTGCTAAGCCGGGACTAGCCCCAGAGACCCAGTACTTC.

The chain links TRBV28 to TRBJ2-5; D may be TRBD1 or TRBD2 (5 bases each). The germline V gene has CDR1 MDHEN and CDR2 SYDVKM. V shed 5 bases and J shed 4 bases, with 11 bases lying between them. This CDR3 is built from 13 residues. In DNA, the CDR3 is TGTGCCAGCAGTCTCTCAGGGAGAGAGACCCAGTACTTC. Protein product: CASSLSGRETQYF.

V is TRBV4-1 and J is TRBJ1-1; 9 bases line up with TRBD1. CDR1 and CDR2 from the germline V gene are MGHRA and YSYEKL. The V segment lost 3 bases and the J segment 3 bases; nucleotides outside the gene matches: 11. The CDR3 has 17 amino acids. The CDR3 region has the DNA TGCGCCAGCAGCCACGTTGGACAGGGGCGACAGCACACTGAAGCTTTCTTT. Amino acids: CASSHVGQGRQHTEAFF.